The clone carrying this TCR beta chain showed up just a few times. What it recognizes is unknown. The CDR3 runs to 15 residues. Germline V gives CDR1 ENHRY, CDR2 SYGVKD. V lost 2 bases and J lost 6; bases outside the gene matches: 6. The sample comes from a study of CD4 T cells in relation to SARS-CoV-2 and coronaviruses. Findings of the study overall: In roughly two thirds of donors, memory CD4+ clonotypes crossrecognized SARS-CoV-2 and at least one common cold coronavirus spike. The assay detects memory recall responses, not culture-primed primary responses. Each donor contributed either pre-pandemic or post-infection samples, not both.

Naive and memory CD4+ T cells came from enriched cryopreserved PBMCs. Repertoires were generated with immunoSEQ multiplex PCR, while TCRdb's copy carries only in-frame clones and drops some. The repertoire holds approximately 37,000 clones, with 80% to 90% as singletons. Sample: memory CD4+ T cells from PBMCs. The chain links TRBV10-3 to TRBJ2-1; TRBD1 aligns across 8 bases. The TCR was taken from an adult with COVID-19. CDR3 in DNA: TGTGCCATCAGTGAGCAACTGGGACAGGTCAATGAGCAGTTCTTC. It codes for CAISEQLGQVNEQFF.